These T cell receptor beta chains were read from a single sample in a study of Graves' ophthalmopathy and Graves' hyperthyroidism. MiXCR, applied by TCRdb to the multiplex PCR reads, yields one record per CDR3 protein. The table shows 600,000 to 700,000 distinct CDR3 sequences, with about 41% occurring only once. The sample consisted of peripheral blood. These TCRs come from an adult man with Graves' ophthalmopathy. Each CDR3 is given with its conserved first and last residue. Each record gives: clone size, D gene, J gene, V gene, CDR3 protein, CDR3 DNA. D genes are given only for firm matches. A row's size may be missing; if present it is once, few, many or a size class.

clone_size: NA
d_call: NA
j_call: TRBJ1-5
v_call: TRBV20-1
cdr3_aa: CSAGRGDQPQHF
cdr3_nt: TGCAGTGCTGGACGAGGGGATCAGCCCCAGCATTTT

clone_size: many
d_call: TRBD1
j_call: TRBJ1-2
v_call: TRBV5-1
cdr3_aa: CASSPRGQGFGYTF
cdr3_nt: TGCGCCAGCAGCCCGAGGGGACAGGGCTTTGGCTACACCTTC

clone_size: NA
d_call: NA
j_call: TRBJ1-1
v_call: TRBV10-3
cdr3_aa: CATMENTEAFF
cdr3_nt: TGTGCCACCATGGAAAACACTGAAGCTTTCTTT

clone_size: many
d_call: NA
j_call: TRBJ1-5
v_call: TRBV10-3
cdr3_aa: CAISERGPGNQPQHF
cdr3_nt: TGTGCCATCAGTGAGCGGGGCCCGGGCAATCAGCCCCAGCATTTT

clone_size: NA
d_call: TRBD2
j_call: TRBJ2-5
v_call: TRBV19
cdr3_aa: CASRPSGSSHQETQYF
cdr3_nt: TGTGCCAGTCGTCCGAGCGGGAGCTCTCACCAAGAGACCCAGTACTTC

clone_size: many
d_call: TRBD1
j_call: TRBJ1-2
v_call: TRBV2
cdr3_aa: CASSGTGARYGYTF
cdr3_nt: TGTGCCAGCAGTGGGACAGGAGCTCGCTATGGCTACACCTTC

clone_size: few
d_call: NA
j_call: TRBJ2-7
v_call: TRBV11-2
cdr3_aa: CASSLVLATYEQYF
cdr3_nt: TGTGCCAGCAGCTTAGTCCTAGCCACCTACGAGCAGTACTTC

clone_size: NA
d_call: NA
j_call: TRBJ1-2
v_call: TRBV7-3
cdr3_aa: CASSDPPQGHGYTF
cdr3_nt: TGTGCCAGCAGCGATCCTCCCCAGGGCCATGGCTACACCTTC

clone_size: NA
d_call: TRBD1
j_call: TRBJ2-2
v_call: TRBV29-1
cdr3_aa: CSVEDRGLFF
cdr3_nt: TGCAGCGTTGAGGACAGGGGGCTGTTTTTT

clone_size: many
d_call: TRBD1
j_call: TRBJ1-2
v_call: TRBV24-1
cdr3_aa: CATSPGGDRGYTF
cdr3_nt: TGTGCCACCAGTCCAGGGGGCGATCGAGGCTACACCTTC